Included here is one T cell receptor (beta chain) sequence, with context. Authors of the study amplified TCR beta CDR3 regions from RNA transcripts. HTBI primers drove first-round RT-PCR of the TCR CDR3. TCRdb independently ran MiXCR on the multiplex PCR reads; one entry per CDR3 protein. The sample holds hundreds of thousands of distinct CDR3 sequences; approximately 15% are singletons and the top ten take more than 4.5%. The data belong to a study of T cells in Graves' hyperthyroidism and ophthalmopathy. The germline CDR1 and CDR2 sequences are GTSNPN and SVGIG (reference sequence). V was cut by 7 bases and J by 2 bases, with 12 bases left in between. This CDR3 has 12 residues.

V is TRBV30 and J is TRBJ2-7; possibly TRBD1 for D (6 bases). The receptor was isolated from a woman younger than 45 with Graves' hyperthyroidism that later progressed to Graves' ophthalmopathy. Sequencing was carried out using blood. The CDR3 DNA is TGTGCCTTAAAACAGGGCACCTACGAGCAGTACTTC. Translating it yields CALKQGTYEQYF.